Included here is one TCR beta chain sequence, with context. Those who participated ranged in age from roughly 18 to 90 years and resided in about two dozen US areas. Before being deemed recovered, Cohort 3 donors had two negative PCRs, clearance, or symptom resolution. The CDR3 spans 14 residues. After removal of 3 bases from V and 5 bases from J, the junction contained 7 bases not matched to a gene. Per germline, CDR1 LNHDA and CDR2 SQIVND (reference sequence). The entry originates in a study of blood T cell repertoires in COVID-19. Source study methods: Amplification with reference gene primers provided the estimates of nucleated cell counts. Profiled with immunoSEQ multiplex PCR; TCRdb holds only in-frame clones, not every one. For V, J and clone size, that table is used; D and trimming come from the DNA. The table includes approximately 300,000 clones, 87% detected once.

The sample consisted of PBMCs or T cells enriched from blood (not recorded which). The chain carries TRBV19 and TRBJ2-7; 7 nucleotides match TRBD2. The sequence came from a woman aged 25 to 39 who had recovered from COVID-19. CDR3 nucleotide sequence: TGTGCCAGTAGTATCGGGACTAAGTCGGACGAGCAGTACTTC. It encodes CASSIGTKSDEQYF.